Below are 26 T cell receptor beta chains sequenced from a single sample in a study of T cells in Graves' hyperthyroidism and ophthalmopathy (dated 2019 in TCRdb). The library was built by means of multiplex PCR. TCRdb names Illumina HiSeq 2000 as the instrument used. The TCR beta CDR3 regions were amplified from the RNA transcripts. A first-round RT-PCR of the TCR CDR3 used the HTBI primer set with the Qiagen OneStep RT-PCR kit. The raw public data were reprocessed by TCRdb itself: fastp quality trimming at Q25, MiXCR clonotype calling, in-frame beta chains only. Rows are combined by CDR3 protein, so each entry shows the most common genes and DNA. The sample table holds around 450,000 distinct CDR3 sequences, of which more than 15% were seen once. The ten largest clones add up to over 7.5% of the sample. The sample taken for sequencing was blood. These receptors all stem from a woman aged 18-30 years with Graves' hyperthyroidism.

This clonotype was observed at least ten times. V and J are TRBV20-1 and TRBJ2-1; D is ambiguous. Trimming left V 2 bases short and J 1 base short, with 9 bases between. The CDR3 is made up of 14 amino acids. Germline CDR1 and CDR2: DFQATT and SNEGSKA (reference sequence). The CDR3 nucleotides read TGCAGTGCTAGACCGGCAGGATCCTACAATGAGCAGTTCTTC. Its protein is CSARPAGSYNEQFF.

This clonotype showed up just a few times. The chain carries TRBV7-6 and TRBJ2-1, with 11 bases fitting TRBD2. The V and J ends lost 1 base and 0 bases, in that order; junction bases with no gene match: 8. This CDR3 region has 19 residues. From germline, CDR1 is SGHVS and CDR2 FNYEAQ. The CDR3 bases are TGTGCCAGCAGCTTAGTTGCCCTAGCGGGGGGCGGCTCCTACAATGAGCAGTTCTTC. Translating gives CASSLVALAGGGSYNEQFF. Supplemented by reference TRBV7-6 and TRBJ2-1, the full variable domain reads GAGVSQSPRYKVTKRGQDVALRCDPISGHVSLYWYRQALGQGPEFLTYFNYEAQQDKSGLPNDRFSAERPEGSISTLTIQRTEQRDSAMYRCASSLVALAGGGSYNEQFFGPGTRLTVL.

This clonotype has just one count. The J gene is TRBJ1-1, the V gene TRBV19, with 8 bases that match TRBD1. V lost 6 bases, J lost 4 bases, and 1 base stayed unmatched. There are 12 residues in the CDR3. CDR1 and CDR2 from the germline V gene are LNHDA and SQIVND (reference sequence). CDR3 amino acids: CASRDRGTEAFF. Written as DNA, the CDR3 is TGTGCCAGTAGAGACAGGGGCACTGAAGCTTTCTTT.

This clonotype came up many times. The chain links TRBV28 to TRBJ2-1; no clear D. The V and J ends lost 4 bases and 0 bases respectively, with 16 bases between them. The CDR3 loop spans 17 amino acids. Germline CDR1 MDHEN, CDR2 SYDVKM. The CDR3 region is CASSSPVTAISYNEQFF. The CDR3 region has the DNA TGTGCCAGCAGTTCCCCGGTAACGGCTATCTCCTACAATGAGCAGTTCTTC.

This clonotype has ten or more counts. CDR3 nucleotides: TGTGCCAGCAGCTTAACGGGGGGGTTCACAGATACGCAGTATTTT. As protein: CASSLTGGFTDTQYF. The chain employs TRBV7-6 and TRBJ2-3; 8 nucleotides line up with TRBD2. Trimming took 2 bases from V and 2 from J; bases not matched to a gene: 3. CDR1 and CDR2 (germline): SGHVS, FNYEAQ. This CDR3 contains 15 residues.

V and J are TRBV5-8 and TRBJ2-5, with unresolved D. V was shortened by 1 base and J by 1 base, with 5 bases between the two germline ends. CDR1 is SGHTS and CDR2 is YDEGEE in the germline V gene. The CDR3 extends over 13 amino acids. The CDR3 DNA follows: TGTGCCAGCAGCTTGCTCCTCCAAGAGACCCAGTACTTC. Amino acids: CASSLLLQETQYF.

The V call is TRBV5-1, the J call TRBJ2-1; D perhaps matches TRBD2 (5 bases). V shed 0 bases and J shed 3 bases, with 10 bases lying between them. Germline V gives CDR1 SGHRS, CDR2 YFSETQ. This CDR3 region has 15 residues. In nucleotides, the CDR3 is TGCGCCAGCAGCTTGGGGACTCCTTTCTACAATGAGCAGTTCTTC. It encodes CASSLGTPFYNEQFF. Using reference TRBV5-1 and TRBJ2-1 for the parts outside the CDR3, the full variable domain is KAGVTQTPRYLIKTRGQQVTLSCSPISGHRSVSWYQQTPGQGLQFLFEYFSETQRNKGNFPGRFSGRQFSNSRSEMNVSTLELGDSALYLCASSLGTPFYNEQFFGPGTRLTVL.

This clonotype was observed at least ten times. The J gene is TRBJ2-7, the V gene TRBV28; 7 bases fit TRBD2. The CDR3 runs 13 residues. With 6 bases clipped from V and 5 bases from J, the junction kept 7 bases outside the gene matches. Germline V gene lookup returns CDR1 MDHEN and CDR2 SYDVKM. The CDR3 loop is CASSRGEGNEQYF. The CDR3 DNA reads as TGTGCCAGCAGCAGAGGGGAGGGCAACGAGCAGTACTTC.

This clonotype was found many times. J is TRBJ2-3 and V is TRBV4-1; 8 positions agree with TRBD2. The V gene end was trimmed by 2 bases and the J gene end by 0 bases; junction bases not matched to a gene: 13. The CDR3 runs to 19 residues. Germline values: CDR1 MGHRA, CDR2 YSYEKL. The CDR3 is CASSQSRSSGGHSTDTQYF. The CDR3 coding sequence is TGCGCCAGCAGCCAAAGTAGGTCAAGCGGGGGTCATAGCACAGATACGCAGTATTTT.

There are many counts of this clonotype. The rearrangement uses TRBV7-8 and TRBJ1-2, with a possible D match to TRBD1 (6 bases). Germline V CDR1 and CDR2: SGHVS, FQNEAQ. The CDR3 length is 16 residues. The V end lost 5 bases, the J end lost 0 bases, and 16 bases lay between the germline ends. The CDR3 DNA is TGTGCCAGCAGCGAAATGCAGGGGTTTTCTAACTATGGCTACACCTTC. This translates into CASSEMQGFSNYGYTF.

V is TRBV9 and J is TRBJ1-4, with D uncertain. Per germline, CDR1 SGDLS and CDR2 YYNGEE. This CDR3 spans 13 amino acids. V lost 4 bases and J lost 6, with 10 bases in between. As DNA, the CDR3 is TGTGCCAGCAGCAGCGGGCCCCATGAAAAACTGTTTTTT. Translating gives CASSSGPHEKLFF.

This clonotype was recorded a few times. The V gene is TRBV19, the J gene TRBJ2-7, with D possibly matching TRBD1 (5 bases). The V gene lost 10 bases and the J gene lost 0 bases, with 16 bases spanning the gap. Germline-derived CDR1 and CDR2 are LNHDA and SQIVND (reference sequence). The CDR3 contains 14 residues. CDR3 residues: CATRPSGPSYEQYF. CDR3 nucleotide sequence: TGTGCCACCCGACCCTCAGGGCCCTCCTACGAGCAGTACTTC.

This sequence joins TRBV12-3 or TRBV12-4 and TRBJ2-3, with 10 bases identical to TRBD1. The J segment lost 5 bases and the V segment lost 6 bases, leaving 14 bases of the junction unmatched. This CDR3 spans 17 amino acids. CDR3: CASRRSRQGAKRDTQYF. CDR3 bases: TGTGCCAGCAGACGCAGCAGACAGGGGGCTAAACGAGATACGCAGTATTTT.

This clonotype has a count of ten or more. This chain uses TRBV4-1 with TRBJ2-7; either TRBD1 or TRBD2 may fit D (6 bases each). This CDR3 has 16 residues. V was cut by 4 bases and J by 4 bases, with 20 bases left in between. Germline V gene lookup returns CDR1 MGHRA and CDR2 YSYEKL. The CDR3 region is CASSPSVGAGSYEQYF. The CDR3 DNA sequence: TGCGCCAGCAGCCCTAGCGTGGGGGCAGGGTCTTACGAGCAGTACTTC.

V is TRBV4-1 and J is TRBJ2-1, with TRBD2 as a possible D gene (5 bases). The CDR3 runs to 13 residues. The V gene's germline CDR1 is MGHRA and CDR2 YSYEKL. Trimming took 0 bases from V and 12 from J, leaving 12 bases between them. The CDR3 region is CASSQEREGRQFF. The CDR3 coding sequence is TGCGCCAGCAGCCAAGAGAGGGAAGGACGGCAGTTCTTC.

This clonotype showed up many times. The CDR3 bases are TGTGCCAGCAGCCGACCCGGTGGTGAAAAACTGTTTTTT. Translating gives CASSRPGGEKLFF. The rearrangement uses TRBV7-6 and TRBJ1-4, with no clear D. The V gene's germline CDR1 is SGHVS and CDR2 FNYEAQ. This CDR3 is 13 amino acids long. Trimming pared 5 bases from V and 7 bases from J, leaving 11 bases between.

In its sample, this clonotype was seen many times. This chain links TRBV30 with TRBJ1-4; D unresolved. This CDR3 has 11 amino acids. The germline V gene encodes CDR1 GTSNPN and CDR2 SVGIG (reference sequence). V was pared by 7 bases and J by 5 bases, with 8 bases between. The CDR3 reads CASWMNEKLFF. The CDR3 region has the DNA TGTGCCTCGTGGATGAATGAAAAACTGTTTTTT.

This clonotype has just a few counts. The chain has TRBV2 and TRBJ2-7; a possible D gene is TRBD1 (6 bases). The CDR3 runs to 13 residues. The V end lost 4 bases, the J end lost 5 bases, and 12 bases lay between the germline ends. CDR1 and CDR2 (germline): SNHLY, FYNNEI. The CDR3 here is CASSVKQGHEQYF. In DNA form, the CDR3 reads TGTGCCAGCAGTGTAAAACAGGGCCACGAGCAGTACTTC.

This clonotype has a count of ten or more. The chain recombines TRBV12-3 or TRBV12-4 with TRBJ1-5; D is unclear. The CDR3 covers 13 residues. V lost 7 bases and J lost 4, with 11 bases in between. The CDR3 loop is CASTMGGNQPQHF. DNA for the CDR3: TGTGCCAGCACGATGGGAGGAAATCAGCCCCAGCATTTT.

Regarding this clonotype: A much larger clone differs by one base, so this may be a read error. This chain links TRBV6-1 with TRBJ2-5; no firm D call. Trimming took off 4 bases at V and 5 bases at J, with 14 bases between the two ends. The CDR3 consists of 14 residues. The V gene's germline CDR1 is MNHNS and CDR2 SASEGT. DNA for the CDR3: TGTGCCAGCAGTGCCCGGACCCAAGGGGAGACCCAGTACTTC. As protein: CASSARTQGETQYF.

This clonotype was seen a few times. V and J are TRBV28 and TRBJ2-4; a possible D gene is TRBD2 (6 bases). This CDR3 has 14 residues. V lost 8 bases and J 8 bases, leaving 19 bases between the germline ends. The germline V gene encodes CDR1 MDHEN and CDR2 SYDVKM. This CDR3 reads CASRGTRGGDIQYF. The CDR3 DNA sequence: TGTGCCAGCCGCGGGACTCGAGGAGGGGACATTCAGTACTTC.

V usage is TRBV6-1 and J usage is TRBJ2-1; 7 nucleotides match TRBD2. J lost 3 bases, V lost 2 bases, and 4 bases had no gene match. From germline, CDR1 is MNHNS and CDR2 SASEGT. The CDR3 loop spans 15 amino acids. The CDR3: CASSELAANYNEQFF. Here the CDR3 DNA reads TGTGCCAGCAGTGAACTAGCGGCGAACTACAATGAGCAGTTCTTC.

This clonotype was detected many times. CDR3 DNA: TGTGCCAGCAGTTTATCCGACATACGGAATGAGCAGTTCTTC. This translates into CASSLSDIRNEQFF. The chain combines TRBV28 with TRBJ2-1; D unresolved. CDR1 and CDR2 (germline): MDHEN, SYDVKM. V shed 1 base and J shed 7 bases, with 11 bases lying between them. The CDR3 totals 14 residues.

This clonotype occurred many times. V gene TRBV7-9 combines with J gene TRBJ2-1, with no clear D. V lost 2 bases and J 6 bases, leaving 11 bases between the germline ends. This CDR3 has 14 amino acids. The germline V gene encodes CDR1 SEHNR and CDR2 FQNEAQ (reference sequence). The CDR3 nucleotides read TGTGCCAGCAGCTTACCTCTTGGCGCCAATGAGCAGTTCTTC. Residues: CASSLPLGANEQFF.

This CDR3 reads CASSPHRDSPTDTQYF. CDR3 DNA: TGTGCCAGCAGCCCCCACCGGGACTCACCCACAGATACGCAGTATTTT. The chain joins TRBV3-1 to TRBJ2-3; perhaps TRBD2 as D (6 bases). The CDR3 is made up of 16 amino acids. Trimming removed 4 bases from V and 2 bases from J, with 16 bases in between. In germline, CDR1 is LGHDT, CDR2 YNNKEL (reference sequence).

V and J are TRBV10-1 and TRBJ2-7; TRBD1 or TRBD2 may be the D gene (5 bases each). CDR3 length: 13 amino acids. Deletions cut 4 bases from V and 2 bases from J, with 9 bases between. Germline V CDR1 and CDR2: WNHNN, SYGVQD (reference sequence). CDR3: CASSGGFAYEQYF. CDR3 in DNA: TGCGCCAGCAGTGGGGGGTTCGCCTACGAGCAGTACTTC.